The present entry profiles one T cell receptor beta chain with its context. Antigen unknown. The sample belongs to a study of Tregs in tolerant kidney transplant recipients. Unstimulated Tregs (CD4+CD25+CD127-) and CD4+CD25- non-Tregs were sorted from PBMCs. The repertoire was sequenced with immunoSEQ multiplex PCR; TCRdb's copy has only in-frame clones and lacks some. The sample consists of approximately 65,000 clones, 84% of them appearing once. Trimming removed 0 bases from V and 6 bases from J, with 8 bases in between. CDR3 length equals 13 residues. Germline CDR1 and CDR2: MGHRA and YSYEKL. Findings and caveats of the study: Biological reproducibility was not directly addressed, but technical replication error appeared minimal. Expanding Tregs on activated donor B cells appeared to best identify donor-specific TCRbeta clones.

The sequence came from a human donor in good health. The rearrangement links TRBV4-1 to TRBJ1-2, with D uncertain. The sample taken for sequencing was CD4+ T cells from blood. Written as DNA, the CDR3 is TGCGCCAGCAGCCAAGATCGAGGGAATGGCTACACCTTC. Translated: CASSQDRGNGYTF.